This is a list of T cell receptor beta chains from one sample in a study of T cells after yellow fever vaccination. Each CDR3 protein gets one entry after TCRdb re-called the 5' RACE reads with MiXCR. The table lists a few hundred thousand distinct CDR3 sequences, 10% to 15% of them singletons, with roughly 0.5% in the top ten. The sample in question was CD4+ T cells sorted from PBMCs, obtained 45 days after the yellow fever booster vaccination. All receptors come from a man aged 30 to 45 who received the YFV17D yellow fever vaccine. The CDR3 runs from the conserved cysteine through the conserved F or W. A D gene is named only where the DNA matches it firmly. Clone size is shown for a subset of rows, as once, few, many or a class of expanded clone.

NA | TRBJ2-2 | NA | TRBV5-1 | CASSLVWQGQPGELFF | TGCGCCAGCAGCTTGGTGTGGCAGGGGCAACCCGGGGAGCTGTTTTTT
few | TRBJ2-7 | NA | TRBV2 | CASSERAVPLEEQYF | TGTGCCAGCAGTGAACGGGCAGTTCCATTGGAGGAGCAGTACTTC
few | TRBJ1-2 | NA | TRBV10-2 | CASSEEGGYGYTF | TGCGCCAGCAGTGAGGAAGGTGGCTATGGCTACACCTTC
few | TRBJ2-6 | NA | TRBV6-5 | CASSYSTLRTGANVLTF | TGTGCCAGCAGTTACTCGACTCTACGGACTGGGGCCAACGTCCTGACTTTC
many | TRBJ2-1 | NA | TRBV5-6 | CASSSSGTHLTGEQFF | TGTGCCAGCAGCTCCTCCGGGACCCACCTAACGGGTGAGCAGTTCTTC
few | TRBJ2-1 | NA | TRBV10-3 | CAIRGLLGNEQFF | TGTGCCATCAGGGGACTTCTCGGAAATGAGCAGTTCTTC
few | TRBJ2-1 | NA | TRBV20-1 | CSADGDVTVLSYNEQFF | TGCAGTGCTGACGGAGACGTAACAGTTCTCTCCTACAATGAGCAGTTCTTC
few | TRBJ2-1 | NA | TRBV9 | CASSVVVGEQFF | TGTGCCAGCTCCGTTGTGGTAGGTGAGCAGTTCTTC
few | TRBJ2-1 | TRBD2 | TRBV5-1 | CASSLELAGVNEQFF | TGCGCCAGCAGCTTGGAGCTAGCGGGAGTAAATGAGCAGTTCTTC
few | TRBJ2-1 | NA | TRBV5-1 | CASSLSRWHRKNVHNEQFF | TGCGCCAGCAGCTTGAGTAGGTGGCACCGGAAAAACGTACACAATGAGCAGTTCTTC
once | TRBJ2-1 | TRBD1 | TRBV3-1 | CANSQDLGDSHNEQFF | TGTGCCAACAGCCAAGATCTTGGGGACAGCCACAATGAGCAGTTCTTC
few | TRBJ2-2 | TRBD2 | TRBV20-1 | CSATSSGSNTGELFF | TGCAGTGCTACCTCTAGCGGGTCGAACACCGGGGAGCTGTTTTTT
many | TRBJ2-4 | NA | TRBV5-6 | CASSLVGSAKNIQYF | TGTGCCAGCAGCTTGGTCGGGAGTGCCAAAAACATTCAGTACTTC
many | TRBJ2-6 | NA | TRBV29-1 | CSALDGSSGANVLTF | TGCAGCGCATTGGACGGAAGCTCTGGGGCCAACGTCCTGACTTTC
few | TRBJ2-1 | NA | TRBV11-2 | CASTPGGSRPYNEQFF | TGTGCCAGCACCCCCGGGGGTAGCCGCCCGTACAATGAGCAGTTCTTC
NA | TRBJ1-2 | NA | TRBV20-1 | CSASVAGGLGNYGYTF | TGCAGTGCTAGCGTGGCCGGGGGTTTGGGGAACTATGGCTACACCTTC
NA | TRBJ2-4 | NA | TRBV6-6 | CASSFQGLIQYF | TGTGCCAGCAGTTTCCAGGGGCTCATTCAGTACTTC
few | TRBJ2-2 | NA | TRBV20-1 | CSASQVGGELFF | TGCAGTGCTAGTCAGGTCGGCGGGGAGCTGTTTTTT
NA | TRBJ2-5 | TRBD2 | TRBV7-2 | CASSLLGSGSGETQYF | TGTGCCAGCAGCCTGTTGGGTAGCGGGAGTGGTGAGACCCAGTACTTC
NA | TRBJ2-7 | NA | TRBV7-2 | CASSHLGAVYEQYF | TGTGCCAGCAGCCACTTGGGGGCGGTTTACGAGCAGTACTTC
few | TRBJ1-2 | NA | TRBV3-1 | CASSPPFRVGYTF | TGTGCCAGCAGCCCCCCCTTCAGAGTAGGCTACACCTTC
few | TRBJ2-6 | NA | TRBV7-2 | CASSYRVSGANVLTF | TGTGCCAGCAGCTACAGGGTCTCTGGGGCCAACGTCCTGACTTTC
few | TRBJ1-1 | TRBD1 | TRBV20-1 | CSAREGTGWFRAFF | TGCAGTGCCAGAGAGGGGACAGGGTGGTTTCGAGCTTTCTTT
NA | TRBJ2-1 | NA | TRBV2 | CASSIAYEQFF | TGTGCCAGCAGTATAGCTTACGAGCAGTTCTTC
NA | TRBJ2-7 | NA | TRBV18 | CASSPSVSRYEQYF | TGTGCCAGCTCACCTTCGGTCAGTCGCTACGAGCAGTACTTC
NA | TRBJ2-5 | NA | TRBV11-2 | CASSLSGQGKETQYF | TGTGCCAGCAGCTTATCGGGGCAGGGGAAGGAGACCCAGTACTTC
few | TRBJ2-5 | TRBD2 | TRBV5-1 | CASSFVGGYQETQYF | TGCGCCAGCAGCTTCGTGGGAGGGTACCAAGAGACCCAGTACTTC
few | TRBJ2-7 | TRBD1 | TRBV3-1 | CASSDRQGLSYEQYF | TGTGCCAGCAGCGACCGACAGGGCCTCTCCTACGAGCAGTACTTC
few | TRBJ2-5 | TRBD1 | TRBV3-1 | CASSPLGQRIQETQYF | TGTGCCAGCAGCCCGCTGGGACAGAGGATCCAAGAGACCCAGTACTTC
many | TRBJ2-1 | TRBD1 | TRBV5-4 | CASSIPVGQGNNEQFF | TGTGCCAGCAGCATCCCCGTGGGACAGGGGAACAATGAGCAGTTCTTC
few | TRBJ2-1 | TRBD2 | TRBV29-1 | CSSSGTSGQSSYNEQFF | TGCAGCTCCTCCGGGACTAGCGGACAGTCCTCCTACAATGAGCAGTTCTTC
NA | TRBJ2-3 | NA | TRBV29-1 | CSVRTLADTQYF | TGCAGCGTACGGACCCTGGCTGATACGCAGTATTTT
few | TRBJ1-1 | NA | TRBV20-1 | CSAREQLVNTEAFF | TGCAGTGCTAGAGAACAGCTAGTGAACACTGAAGCTTTCTTT
NA | TRBJ2-5 | NA | TRBV5-1 | CASSPGATTQETQYF | TGCGCCAGCAGCCCAGGGGCCACTACCCAAGAGACCCAGTACTTC
few | TRBJ1-2 | NA | TRBV20-1 | CSARDKAGSHYGYTF | TGCAGTGCTAGAGATAAGGCTGGCAGCCACTATGGCTACACCTTC
NA | TRBJ2-7 | TRBD2 | TRBV6-2/TRBV6-3 | CASQREVEQYF | TGTGCCAGCCAGCGGGAGGTCGAGCAGTACTTC
NA | TRBJ2-7 | TRBD2 | TRBV11-2 | CASSGGGTSGTISSYEQYF | TGTGCCAGCAGCGGGGGGGGGACTAGCGGGACCATTTCCTCCTACGAGCAGTACTTC
few | TRBJ2-5 | TRBD2 | TRBV7-2 | CASSTSGRMGETQYF | TGTGCCAGCAGCACTAGCGGGAGGATGGGTGAGACCCAGTACTTC
many | TRBJ1-5 | NA | TRBV10-3 | CAISEAQVSNQPQHF | TGTGCCATCAGTGAGGCGCAGGTGAGCAATCAGCCCCAGCATTTT
few | TRBJ2-2 | NA | TRBV6-2/TRBV6-3 | CASRGPSNTGELFF | TGTGCCAGCAGGGGACCGTCGAACACCGGGGAGCTGTTTTTT
few | TRBJ2-5 | NA | TRBV18 | CASSPNSPGLTETQYF | TGTGCCAGCTCACCGAATTCCCCGGGGCTGACGGAGACCCAGTACTTC
NA | TRBJ2-1 | TRBD1 | TRBV29-1 | CSVQRDSRRRDEQFF | TGCAGCGTTCAGAGGGACAGCCGTCGTCGGGATGAGCAGTTCTTC
NA | TRBJ2-1 | NA | TRBV10-3 | CATAGATGNNEQFF | TGTGCCACCGCCGGCGCGACTGGTAACAATGAGCAGTTCTTC
few | TRBJ2-5 | NA | TRBV28 | CASKQGSETQYF | TGTGCCAGTAAACAGGGTAGCGAGACCCAGTACTTC
few | TRBJ2-2 | TRBD1 | TRBV3-1 | CASSHDRDSLLRGELFF | TGTGCCAGCAGCCATGACCGGGACAGCCTATTGCGCGGGGAGCTGTTTTTT
NA | TRBJ2-3 | NA | TRBV24-1 | CATSDPGLRTADTQYF | TGTGCCACCAGTGATCCCGGCCTCAGGACGGCAGATACGCAGTATTTT
few | TRBJ2-2 | NA | TRBV6-5 | CASSYRGLWPSVGTGELFF | TGTGCCAGCAGTTATAGGGGTTTGTGGCCTAGCGTGGGCACCGGGGAGCTGTTTTTT
few | TRBJ2-1 | TRBD2 | TRBV5-1 | CATKTSGNYNEQFF | TGCGCCACCAAGACTAGCGGGAACTACAATGAGCAGTTCTTC
NA | TRBJ1-6 | NA | TRBV18 | CASSGAENSPLHF | TGTGCCAGCTCCGGGGCCGAAAATTCACCCCTCCACTTT
NA | TRBJ2-6 | NA | TRBV6-1 | CASSESVTGANVLTF | TGTGCCAGCAGTGAAAGTGTAACTGGGGCCAACGTCCTGACTTTC
few | TRBJ2-2 | NA | TRBV29-1 | CSVFRQEVTGELFF | TGCAGCGTCTTTAGACAGGAGGTCACCGGGGAGCTGTTTTTT
NA | TRBJ2-7 | NA | TRBV6-6 | CASSYASREQYF | TGTGCCAGCAGTTACGCGTCCAGGGAGCAGTACTTC
few | TRBJ1-6 | TRBD1 | TRBV5-6 | CASSLGQGPMWALHF | TGTGCCAGCAGCCTGGGACAGGGGCCTATGTGGGCCCTCCACTTT
few | TRBJ2-7 | NA | TRBV5-1 | CASSSPISSYEQYF | TGCGCCAGCAGCTCGCCGATTAGCTCCTACGAGCAGTACTTC
few | TRBJ2-1 | NA | TRBV27 | CASSSSTTYNEQFF | TGTGCCAGCAGTTCGTCGACCACCTACAATGAGCAGTTCTTC